This note documents a single TCR beta chain sequence. The record originates from a study of cytomegalovirus exposure and HLA in healthy donors. The PCR was carried out with 60 Vbeta primers and 13 Jbeta primers. Method: immunoSEQ multiplex PCR; TCRdb's copy keeps in-frame clones and lacks some. The sample shows under 110,000 clones, 80% to 90% of them seen only once. J gave up 5 bases and V 3 bases, and 9 bases lay outside the gene matches. This CDR3 has 16 amino acids. Germline V gene sequence: CDR1 SGHTS, CDR2 YDEGEE. This TCR came from a man over 45 in good health and CMV-seronegative. The chain carries TRBV5-8 and TRBJ1-5; TRBD1 agrees at 9 bases. Material for sequencing was PBMCs. In DNA, the CDR3 is TGTGCCAGCAGCTCTCCCAGGACAGGGGTGTATCAGCCCCAGCATTTT. Its protein is CASSSPRTGVYQPQHF.